Listed here are 2 T cell receptor beta chains from one sample, sequenced in a study of T cell repertoires in cytomegalovirus infection. MiXCR, run by TCRdb on the reads, gives a single entry per CDR3 protein. The table records around 200,000 distinct CDR3 sequences, about a sixth of them present only once. The sample taken for sequencing was CD8+ T cells from PBMCs. The source is a human donor in good health (CMV status not recorded). Some clones in this sample may be carry-over from other donors' samples.

The rearrangement links TRBV6-1 to TRBJ2-1; either TRBD1 or TRBD2 may fit D (6 bases each). V was pared by 6 bases and J by 7 bases, with 16 bases between. CDR3 length: 14 amino acids. Germline assignment: CDR1 MNHNS and CDR2 SASEGT. CDR3 bases: TGTGCCAGCAGCCTTATGGGGGCGGGGAATGAGCAGTTCTTC. Amino acids: CASSLMGAGNEQFF.

The V call is TRBV25-1, the J call TRBJ1-5; 7 bases agree with TRBD1. Germline trimming cut 6 bases from V and 1 base from J; bases unmatched to any gene: 9. The CDR3 runs to 16 residues. CDR1 and CDR2 (germline): MGHDK, SYGVNS. The CDR3 DNA follows: TGTGCCAGCAGGAGAGACAGGGTCCGAAGCAATCAGCCCCAGCATTTT. It is translated as CASRRDRVRSNQPQHF.